These 8 T cell receptor beta chains share one sample of origin, sequenced in a study of shared clonotypes between healthy human individuals (dated by TCRdb to between 2020 and 2021). The method behind the library was the immunoSEQ multiplex PCR assay. TCRdb took over this immuneACCESS table, retaining in-frame rearrangements with V and J assigned. Such tables are incomplete; in checked studies, under half of the missing clones stem from an unresolved V gene, and the remainder is unexplained. A total of roughly 1,100,000 clones appear in this sample, roughly 75% of them only once. Around 1.4% of the sample goes to the ten largest clones. The sequencing input was memory CD4+ T cells sorted from blood. The cell subset or site tag for this specimen amounts to: CD45RA-negative fraction. These receptors originate from a man aged 18-30 years in good health.

The chain uses TRBV7-2 and TRBJ2-1; D is undetermined. The germline gives CDR1 SGHTA, CDR2 FQGNSA. Trimming removed 7 bases at V and 7 bases at J, with 14 bases between. The CDR3 is 13 amino acids. CDR3 protein: CASNLRMANEQFF. CDR3 nucleotides: TGTGCCAGCAACCTGCGGATGGCAAATGAGCAGTTCTTC.

The chain employs TRBV5-1 and TRBJ2-2; 8 positions agree with TRBD2. V shed 4 bases, J shed 6 bases, and the junction held 8 bases outside the gene matches. In germline, CDR1 is SGHRS, CDR2 YFSETQ. The CDR3 totals 15 residues. The CDR3 DNA sequence: TGCGCCAGCAGCCCCGTGGCGCGGGAGGCCGGGGAGCTGTTTTTT. Protein sequence: CASSPVAREAGELFF.

The chain carries TRBV30 and TRBJ1-3; no reliable D call. The length of the CDR3 is 15 residues. V lost 0 bases, J lost 4 bases, and 13 bases lay in between. Germline CDR1 reads GTSNPN; CDR2 reads SVGIG (reference sequence). The CDR3 nucleotides read TGTGCCTGGAGTGTCGGGGAGGTGTGGGGAAACACCATATATTTT. Encoded protein: CAWSVGEVWGNTIYF. The whole variable domain, filled in from reference TRBV30 and TRBJ1-3, reads SQTIHQWPATLVQPVGSPLSLECTVEGTSNPNLYWYRQAAGRGLQLLFYSVGIGQISSEVPQNLSASRPQDRQFILSSKKLLLSDSGFYLCAWSVGEVWGNTIYFGEGSWLTVV.

As DNA, the CDR3 is TGTGCCAGCAGTGACACATCGACGGGAGGAATTCACCCCCTCCACTTT. It specifies CASSDTSTGGIHPLHF. The chain joins TRBV9 to TRBJ1-6; D is ambiguous. CDR1 SGDLS and CDR2 YYNGEE come from the germline V gene. The ends were cut back, 5 bases at V and 13 bases at J, with 25 bases in the middle. The CDR3 runs to 16 residues.

V gene TRBV21-1 combines with J gene TRBJ2-7; the table's D call of TRBD1 was not tested on the DNA. TRBV21-1 is a pseudogene. The CDR3 extends over 13 amino acids. The CDR3: CASSKVETGRRYF. CDR3 sequence (DNA): TGTGCCAGCAGCAAAGTCGAGACAGGGCGGCGGTACTTC.

In this sample, this clone turned up once. The chain links TRBV7-2 to TRBJ2-1, with TRBD2 matching over 7 bases. V was pared by 2 bases and J by 2 bases, with 9 bases of the junction left unmatched. CDR3 size: 17 residues. CDR1 SGHTA and CDR2 FQGNSA come from the germline V gene. Written as DNA, the CDR3 is TGTGCCAGCAGCTTAATCGGGCGGGGGAAGACCTACAATGAGCAGTTCTTC. Translated: CASSLIGRGKTYNEQFF. Full variable domain (missing parts from reference TRBV7-2 and TRBJ2-1): GAGVSQSPSNKVTEKGKDVELRCDPISGHTALYWYRQSLGQGLEFLIYFQGNSAPDKSGLPSDRFSAERTGGSVSTLTIQRTQQEDSAVYLCASSLIGRGKTYNEQFFGPGTRLTVL.

A single count supports this clone. The chain joins TRBV10-3 to TRBJ1-1; a possible D gene is TRBD1 (5 bases). Trimming shortened V by 10 bases and J by 6 bases, and 12 bases separated the two germline ends. The CDR3 loop spans 11 amino acids. Germline V gene lookup returns CDR1 ENHRY and CDR2 SYGVKD. Here the CDR3 DNA reads TGTGCCACCCAGGGTTCCGCTGAAGCTTTCTTT. It translates to CATQGSAEAFF.

The rearrangement uses TRBV6-6 and TRBJ2-7; maybe TRBD1 (6 bases). CDR3 length: 14 residues. V was trimmed by 2 bases and J by 1 base, leaving 9 bases between them. Germline lookup yields CDR1 MNHNY and CDR2 SVGAGI (reference sequence). CDR3 sequence reads: CASSYTGQSYEQYF. In DNA form, the CDR3 reads TGTGCCAGCAGTTACACAGGACAGTCCTACGAGCAGTACTTC.